This T cell receptor (beta chain) comes out of a study of OX40 agonist ivuxolimab in advanced cancers. Study overall: Allowance was made for prior anti-PD-1, anti-PD-L1 or anti-CTLA-4 therapy, and around 44% had some.

Clones were sequenced by immunoSEQ multiplex PCR, and TCRdb holds only the in-frame ones, with some missing. The sample lists 77,000 or so clones; about 90% were seen once. The V gene end was trimmed by 3 bases and the J gene end by 3 bases; junction bases not matched to a gene: 0. Germline V gene lookup returns CDR1 MDHEN and CDR2 SYDVKM. The CDR3 sequence is 13 residues long. General study findings and limits: CD8+ T cells (on average) carried more expanded clones than CD4+ T cells.

Regarding this clone: Antigen unknown.

The gene calls are TRBV28 and TRBJ1-2; 8 bases match TRBD1. Material: CD4+ or CD8+ T cells sorted from blood, obtained in a trial of the OX40 agonist ivuxolimab. This clonotype was sampled from an adult with an advanced solid tumor such as melanoma, head and neck, liver or kidney cancer. The CDR3 region has the DNA TGTGCCAGCAGTTTGGACAGGGACTATGGCTACACCTTC. Translation gives CASSLDRDYGYTF.